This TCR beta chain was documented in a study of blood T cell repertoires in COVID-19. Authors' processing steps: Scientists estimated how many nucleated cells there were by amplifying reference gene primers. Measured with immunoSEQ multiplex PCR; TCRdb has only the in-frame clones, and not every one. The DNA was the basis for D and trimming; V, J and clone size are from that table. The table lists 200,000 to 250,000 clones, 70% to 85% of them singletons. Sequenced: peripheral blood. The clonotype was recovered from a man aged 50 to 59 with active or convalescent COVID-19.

The CDR3 bases are TGTGCCAGCAGTGGAAGTCAGGGGAATTCACCCCTCCACTTT. Translated, it gives CASSGSQGNSPLHF. The gene calls are TRBV2 and TRBJ1-6; D is possibly TRBD1 (6 bases). CDR1 is SNHLY, CDR2 FYNNEI, per germline. With 4 bases removed from V and 7 bases from J, the gap between germline ends came to 11 bases. This CDR3 comprises 14 residues.